The 17 T cell receptor beta chains below come from one sample, sequenced in a study of early T cells in non-severe SARS-CoV-2 infection. In TCRdb, the 5' RACE reads were re-called with MiXCR into one record per CDR3 protein. The sample records about 71,000 distinct CDR3 sequences, around 12% being singletons. The sample here was whole blood, taken at baseline. Receptors were obtained from an adult who was a healthcare worker with PCR-confirmed SARS-CoV-2 infection or an uninfected control (not recorded which).

This clonotype occurred a few times. This chain joins TRBV7-8 and TRBJ2-7, with D perhaps TRBD1 or TRBD2 (5 bases each). In germline, CDR1 is SGHVS, CDR2 FQNEAQ. This CDR3 has 14 amino acids. Trimming took off 1 base at V and 3 bases at J, with 10 bases between the two ends. The CDR3, as DNA: TGTGCCAGCAGCTTAGGAGGGGTCGACTACGAGCAGTACTTC. As protein: CASSLGGVDYEQYF.

This clonotype was detected ten times or more. The rearrangement joins TRBV7-8 to TRBJ1-1; D unclear. Between the trimmed V and J ends, which lost 5 bases and 5 bases, there was a span of 18 bases. The CDR3 length is 15 residues. CDR1 and CDR2 (germline): SGHVS, FQNEAQ. CDR3 residues: CASSNGRRRETEAFF. The CDR3 DNA reads as TGTGCCAGCAGCAATGGGAGAAGAAGGGAGACTGAAGCTTTCTTT.

This clonotype came up many times. The V call is TRBV5-5, the J call TRBJ1-2, with TRBD1 matching 7 bases. The CDR3 consists of 15 residues. Germline values: CDR1 SGHKS, CDR2 YYEKEE (reference sequence). Unmatched junction bases numbered 6, after V lost 2 bases and J lost 2 bases. The CDR3 sequence: CASSLDRAGNYGYTF. The DNA for the CDR3 is TGTGCCAGCAGCTTAGACAGGGCTGGCAACTATGGCTACACCTTC.

This clonotype has just a few counts. This chain uses TRBV5-1 with TRBJ2-3; D possibly corresponds to TRBD1 (5 bases). CDR1 is SGHRS, CDR2 YFSETQ, per germline. V was trimmed by 2 bases and J by 0 bases, leaving 7 bases between them. The CDR3 has 14 residues. CDR3 sequence: CASSFTGSTDTQYF. CDR3 coding DNA: TGCGCCAGCAGCTTTACAGGAAGCACAGATACGCAGTATTTT. Full variable domain (missing parts from reference TRBV5-1 and TRBJ2-3): KAGVTQTPRYLIKTRGQQVTLSCSPISGHRSVSWYQQTPGQGLQFLFEYFSETQRNKGNFPGRFSGRQFSNSRSEMNVSTLELGDSALYLCASSFTGSTDTQYFGPGTRLTVL.

This clonotype was seen at least ten times. This rearrangement joins TRBV5-4 to TRBJ1-2, with D possibly being TRBD1 (6 bases). The V gene lost 4 bases and the J gene lost 0 bases, with 16 bases spanning the gap. The CDR3 consists of 16 residues. The germline V gene encodes CDR1 SGHNT and CDR2 YYREEE (reference sequence). CDR3 nucleotides: TGTGCCAGCAGCGGGGGGGGCGTAAATTCTAACTATGGCTACACCTTC. The encoded protein is CASSGGGVNSNYGYTF.

The CDR3 here is CASSNINEKLFF. The CDR3 coding sequence is TGTGCCAGCAGCAATATCAATGAAAAACTGTTTTTT. The chain combines TRBV21-1 with TRBJ1-4. TRBV21-1 is a pseudogene. The CDR3 has 12 amino acids.

The V gene is TRBV12-3 or TRBV12-4, the J gene TRBJ2-1; 10 nucleotides line up with TRBD1. Trimming cost V 8 bases and J 6 bases; bases outside gene matches: 16. The CDR3 extends over 17 amino acids. Here the CDR3 reads CASGLGGGTGVGNEQFF. DNA for the CDR3: TGTGCCAGCGGGTTAGGGGGCGGGACAGGGGTCGGCAATGAGCAGTTCTTC.

The chain carries TRBV20-1 and TRBJ2-5; 7 bases line up with TRBD2. Germline CDR1 and CDR2: DFQATT and SNEGSKA (reference sequence). Trimming at V came to 7 bases and at J to 3 bases, leaving 2 bases not matched to a gene. This CDR3 is built from 11 residues. This CDR3 reads CSGGREETQYF. The CDR3 DNA reads as TGCAGTGGAGGGAGGGAAGAGACCCAGTACTTC.

A few counts support this clonotype. The rearrangement links TRBV7-2 to TRBJ2-7; D not certain. Germline V CDR1 and CDR2: SGHTA, FQGNSA. The CDR3 is made up of 13 amino acids. Trimming shortened V by 1 base and J by 7 bases, and 11 bases separated the two germline ends. CDR3 bases: TGTGCCAGCAGCTTAGGGCCAGTTGGGGAGCAGTACTTC. Protein sequence: CASSLGPVGEQYF.

V gene TRBV7-6 combines with J gene TRBJ2-2; no reliable D call. The CDR3 length is 13 residues. V was trimmed by 4 bases and J by 7 bases, leaving 10 bases between them. Germline V gives CDR1 SGHVS, CDR2 FNYEAQ. CDR3 sequence: CASSSRPGGELFF. The CDR3 DNA reads TGTGCCAGCAGCTCCCGACCCGGCGGGGAGCTGTTTTTT.

This clonotype was picked up many times. The rearrangement links TRBV4-1 to TRBJ2-4; TRBD2 aligns across 10 bases. This CDR3 region has 15 residues. The germline CDR1 and CDR2 sequences are MGHRA and YSYEKL. J was trimmed by 9 bases and V by 1 base; bases with no gene match: 6. CDR3 DNA sequence: TGCGCCAGCAGCCAAGCCTGGACTAGCGGAGTCATTCAGTACTTC. Translated: CASSQAWTSGVIQYF.

This clonotype turned up a few times. The CDR3 DNA sequence: TGTGCCAGCAGCCCCCTGGACTATGGCTACACCTTC. Amino acids: CASSPLDYGYTF. The rearrangement joins TRBV11-2 to TRBJ1-2, with no clear D. The CDR3 runs 12 residues. Germline V CDR1 and CDR2: SGHAT, FQNNGV. Between the trimmed V and J ends, which lost 5 bases and 3 bases, there was a span of 7 bases.

This clonotype occurred a few times. V is TRBV5-4 and J is TRBJ2-2; D not certain. CDR1 and CDR2 (germline): SGHNT, YYREEE (reference sequence). The CDR3 totals 15 residues. The V end lost 4 bases, the J end lost 4 bases, and 14 bases lay between the germline ends. The CDR3 sequence: CASSRPASSTGELFF. The CDR3 nucleotides read TGTGCCAGCAGCCGGCCCGCTAGTAGCACCGGGGAGCTGTTTTTT.

This clonotype was observed a handful of times. CDR3 bases: TGCGCCAGCAGCCAAGAAACTAGCGGGGGGTCAGATACGCAGTATTTT. Translated, it gives CASSQETSGGSDTQYF. This sequence joins TRBV4-3 and TRBJ2-3; 12 nucleotides match TRBD2. Germline-derived CDR1 and CDR2 are LGHNA and YSLEER. The CDR3 has 16 residues. The V gene end was trimmed by 0 bases and the J gene end by 4 bases; junction bases not matched to a gene: 2.

The table lists this clonotype with a few counts. V usage is TRBV5-1 and J usage is TRBJ2-3; D tentatively fits TRBD1 or TRBD2 (6 bases each). With 0 bases removed from V and 1 base from J, the gap between germline ends came to 15 bases. The CDR3 is 17 amino acids. Germline values: CDR1 SGHRS, CDR2 YFSETQ. This CDR3 reads CASSLVPGAKRTDTQYF. In nucleotides, the CDR3 is TGCGCCAGCAGCTTGGTGCCGGGGGCAAAACGCACAGATACGCAGTATTTT.

This chain joins TRBV20-1 and TRBJ1-5; TRBD1 might be the D (6 bases). Looked up from germline, CDR1 is DFQATT and CDR2 is SNEGSKA (reference sequence). The CDR3 consists of 12 residues. V was trimmed by 7 bases and J by 3 bases, leaving 10 bases between them. In nucleotides, the CDR3 is TGCAGTGTCGGACAGTTCAATCAGCCCCAGCATTTT. Its translation: CSVGQFNQPQHF.

This chain's CDR3 is CASSYPDRVPTTDTQYF. The CDR3 region has the DNA TGTGCCAGCAGCTACCCCGACAGGGTCCCAACCACAGATACGCAGTATTTT. The chain combines TRBV28 with TRBJ2-3, with 7 bases lining up with TRBD1. This CDR3 is 17 amino acids long. The V gene end was trimmed by 6 bases and the J gene end by 2 bases; junction bases not matched to a gene: 14. Germline V gene data show CDR1 as MDHEN and CDR2 as SYDVKM.